The clone carrying this T cell receptor beta chain was seen a few times. Its antigen remains unknown. From the RT-PCR reads, TCRdb called clonotypes with MiXCR, one entry per CDR3 protein. The data contain about 240,000 distinct CDR3 sequences, 10% to 15% of them singletons. The source of the sample is a study of response to subunit inactivated influenza vaccine. Whole-study results and caveats: Few new T cells, the authors suggested, are recruited by each seasonal influenza vaccination.

The length of the CDR3 is 14 residues. Unmatched junction bases numbered 7, after V lost 3 bases and J lost 6 bases. The germline gives CDR1 SGHTA, CDR2 FQGNSA. The V gene is TRBV7-2, the J gene TRBJ1-1; 7 bases are shared with TRBD1. The clonotype was recovered from a man in his forties or fifties who received an inactivated influenza vaccine. The source material was non-naive T cells sorted from PBMCs, sampled less than 15 days before vaccination. The CDR3 DNA reads as TGTGCCAGCAGCTTCGGGGCAGGGGGAGCTGAAGCTTTCTTT. This codes for CASSFGAGGAEAFF.